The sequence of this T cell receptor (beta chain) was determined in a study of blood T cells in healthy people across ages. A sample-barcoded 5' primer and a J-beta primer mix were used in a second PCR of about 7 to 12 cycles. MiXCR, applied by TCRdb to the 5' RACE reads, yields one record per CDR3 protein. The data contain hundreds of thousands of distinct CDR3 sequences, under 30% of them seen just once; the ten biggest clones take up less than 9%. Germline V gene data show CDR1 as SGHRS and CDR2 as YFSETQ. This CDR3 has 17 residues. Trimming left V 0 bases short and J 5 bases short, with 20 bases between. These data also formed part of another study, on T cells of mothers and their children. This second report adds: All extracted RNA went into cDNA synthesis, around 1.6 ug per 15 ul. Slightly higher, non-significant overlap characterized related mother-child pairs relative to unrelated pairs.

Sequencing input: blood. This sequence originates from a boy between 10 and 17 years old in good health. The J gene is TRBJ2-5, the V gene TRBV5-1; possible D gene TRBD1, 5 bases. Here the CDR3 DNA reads TGCGCCAGCAGCTTGGGGACAATTCGAGTCCTGCGGGAGACCCAGTACTTC. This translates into CASSLGTIRVLRETQYF.